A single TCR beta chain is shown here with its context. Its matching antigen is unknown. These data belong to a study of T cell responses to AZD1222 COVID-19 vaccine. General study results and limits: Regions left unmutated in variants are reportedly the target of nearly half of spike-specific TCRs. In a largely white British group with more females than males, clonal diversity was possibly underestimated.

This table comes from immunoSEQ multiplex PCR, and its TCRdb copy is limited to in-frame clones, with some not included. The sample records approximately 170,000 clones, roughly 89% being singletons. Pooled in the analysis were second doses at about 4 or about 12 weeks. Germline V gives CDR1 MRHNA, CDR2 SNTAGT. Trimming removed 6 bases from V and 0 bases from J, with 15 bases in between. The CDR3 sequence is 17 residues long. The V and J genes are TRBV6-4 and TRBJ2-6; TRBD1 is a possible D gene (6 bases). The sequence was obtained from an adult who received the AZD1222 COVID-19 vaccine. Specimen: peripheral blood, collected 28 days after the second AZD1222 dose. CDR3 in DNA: TGTGCCAGCAGCTCGGGACATACGAGCTCTGGGGCCAACGTCCTGACTTTC. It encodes CASSSGHTSSGANVLTF.